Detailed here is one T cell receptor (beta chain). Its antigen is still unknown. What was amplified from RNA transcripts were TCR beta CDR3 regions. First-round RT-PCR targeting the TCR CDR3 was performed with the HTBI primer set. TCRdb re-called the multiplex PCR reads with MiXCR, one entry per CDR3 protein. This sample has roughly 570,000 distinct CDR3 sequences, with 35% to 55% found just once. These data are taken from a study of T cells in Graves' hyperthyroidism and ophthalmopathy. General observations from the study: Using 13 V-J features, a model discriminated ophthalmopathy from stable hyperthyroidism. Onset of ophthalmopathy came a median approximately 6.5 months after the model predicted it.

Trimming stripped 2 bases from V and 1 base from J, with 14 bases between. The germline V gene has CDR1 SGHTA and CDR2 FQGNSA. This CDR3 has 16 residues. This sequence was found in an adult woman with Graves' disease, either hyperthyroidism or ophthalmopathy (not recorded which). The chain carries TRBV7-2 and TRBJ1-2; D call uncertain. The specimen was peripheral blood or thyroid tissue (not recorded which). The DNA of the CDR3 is TGTGCCAGCAGCTTATCTAGGGCCAGGATTAACTATGGCTACACCTTC. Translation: CASSLSRARINYGYTF.